This T cell receptor (beta chain) was retrieved from a study of beta chain features in type 1 diabetes. Broader study findings: Shorter TCRB CDR3s, moderately but significantly so, marked every one of the four CD4+ subsets in Type 1 diabetes patients.

The collection from each donor was one heparinised blood draw averaging about 116 mL. Sorted CD4+ subsets: naive, central memory, regulatory, stem cell-like memory (CD45RO/CCR7/CD25/CD127/CD95/CD27 panel). Worth noting for this clone: Its antigen is undetermined.

The authors reverse transcribed all of the isolated RNA, so sequencing captured expressed TCRB transcripts. An average approximately 4 million reads came from naive, central memory and regulatory T cell samples. TCRdb keeps only in-frame clones here, not all; method: immunoSEQ multiplex PCR. Altogether roughly 220,000 clones are present, approximately 16% being singletons, with the ten largest covering 0.065% to 0.1%. Per germline, CDR1 SGHRS and CDR2 YFSETQ. The germline V and J ends were trimmed by 0 bases and 3 bases, with 13 bases remaining between them. The CDR3 covers 16 residues. This receptor was identified in a man under 40 with type 1 diabetes. The chain recombines TRBV5-1 with TRBJ2-4; D is undetermined. The source material was naive CD4+ T cells from blood. This CDR3 reads CASSLDARGLKNIQYF. CDR3 bases: TGCGCCAGCAGCTTGGACGCAAGAGGTCTCAAAAACATTCAGTACTTC. Full variable domain (rest looked up from reference TRBV5-1 and TRBJ2-4): KAGVTQTPRYLIKTRGQQVTLSCSPISGHRSVSWYQQTPGQGLQFLFEYFSETQRNKGNFPGRFSGRQFSNSRSEMNVSTLELGDSALYLCASSLDARGLKNIQYFGAGTRLSVL.